The rows below give T cell receptor beta chains drawn from one sample of a study of PD-1 blockade in classical Hodgkin lymphoma. Sequencing was performed with immunoSEQ multiplex PCR; in TCRdb, only in-frame clones are kept and a portion is missing. Altogether 20,000 to 25,000 clones are present, roughly three quarters being singletons, with the ten largest covering roughly 3.3%. Sequences were derived from peripheral blood mononuclear cells (PBMCs), sampled at baseline. These receptors came from a human donor with classical Hodgkin lymphoma. CDR3s include the opening cysteine and the closing phenylalanine or tryptophan. The order of the fields is J gene, CDR3 length, D gene, V gene, clone size, CDR3 DNA, CDR3 protein. The D gene is left open where the match is weak. Not every row has a clone size; where given, it reads once, few, many or a size class.

TRBJ2-3,15,TRBD2,TRBV9,.,TGTGCCAGCAGCGTTGGCGGGGGGGCCACAGATACGCAGTATTTT,CASSVGGGATDTQYF
TRBJ2-4,14,.,TRBV6-5,few,TGTGCCAGCAGTTACGCCGGCGGAAGAAACATTCAGTACTTC,CASSYAGGRNIQYF
TRBJ1-5,15,TRBD1,TRBV7-2,.,TGTGCCAGCAGTAGACAGGGGTATAGCAATCAGCCCCAGCATTTT,CASSRQGYSNQPQHF
TRBJ2-1,10,.,TRBV11-2,few,TGTGCCAGCAGCTTAAGGAGCGTGTTCTTC,CASSLRSVFF
TRBJ2-7,16,TRBD1,TRBV7-9,.,TGTGCCAGCAGCCCCATGGACAGGGGCGGCTCCTACGAGCAGTACTTC,CASSPMDRGGSYEQYF
TRBJ1-3,13,.,TRBV4-3,.,TGCGCCAGCAGCCATACGTACGGAAACACCATATATTTT,CASSHTYGNTIYF
TRBJ1-2,12,.,TRBV10-3,.,TGTGCCATCAGTGGTGGGGTCTATGGCTACACCTTC,CAISGGVYGYTF
TRBJ2-1,15,TRBD1,TRBV5-4,.,TGTGCCAGCAGCTCAAGGGGTAGGGGGCAAGGTGAGCAGTTCTTC,CASSSRGRGQGEQFF
TRBJ1-2,18,TRBD1,TRBV6-1,few,TGTGCCAGCAGTGAAGTTAAATGGTCCTCGGGACAGAACTATGGCTACACCTTC,CASSEVKWSSGQNYGYTF
TRBJ1-2,13,.,TRBV10-3,few,TGTGCCATCAGTGCGACACCGTCCTATGGCTACACCTTC,CAISATPSYGYTF
TRBJ1-1,16,TRBD1,TRBV27,.,TGTGCCAGCAGTCGAGGACAGGGGAGGGCTAACACTGAAGCTTTCTTT,CASSRGQGRANTEAFF
TRBJ2-2,16,TRBD1,TRBV19,.,TGTGCCAGTAAGGATGGGGGACAGGGCGAATCCGGGGAGCTGTTTTTT,CASKDGGQGESGELFF
TRBJ1-4,14,.,TRBV5-1,few,TGCGCCAGCAGCTTGGGGGGCAGGGATGAAAAACTGTTTTTT,CASSLGGRDEKLFF
TRBJ1-5,12,.,TRBV28,few,TGTGCCAGCAATTCCGAAGAGTACGCCCTCTATTTT,CASNSEEYALYF
TRBJ2-4,17,TRBD1,TRBV4-2,once,TGTGCCAGCAGCCAAGATCGCGGCAGGGGGCGTGAAAACATTCAGTACTTC,CASSQDRGRGRENIQYF
TRBJ2-1,14,TRBD1,TRBV4-1,few,TGCGCCAGCAGCCGCATCTTCGGGGACAGGGCTCCGTTCTTC,CASSRIFGDRAPFF
TRBJ2-5,14,TRBD2,TRBV5-5,few,TGTGCCAGCAGCTTGGCTAGCGGGGGAGAGACCCAGTACTTC,CASSLASGGETQYF
TRBJ1-2,15,.,TRBV2,.,TGTGCCAGCAGTGAGGGCACAGGGAGGGAAGACGGCTACACCTTC,CASSEGTGREDGYTF
TRBJ2-2,13,TRBD2,TRBV29-1,.,TGCAGCGTCGGGGGGGCGCAAGACGGGGAGCTGTTTTTT,CSVGGAQDGELFF
TRBJ2-1,13,.,TRBV4-1,few,TGCGCCAGCAGCCTCCCTTGGGGGGATGAGCAGTTCTTC,CASSLPWGDEQFF
TRBJ1-2,13,.,TRBV30,.,TGTGCCTGGAGTTTTTCAGACAGCTATGGCTACACCTTC,CAWSFSDSYGYTF
TRBJ1-5,14,.,TRBV28,.,TGTGCCAGCAGTTTGAGAGGGGCGCGCCAGCCCCAGCATTTT,CASSLRGARQPQHF
TRBJ2-3,12,.,TRBV13,.,TGTGCCAGCAGCTCACCACAGGATACGCAGTATTTT,CASSSPQDTQYF
TRBJ2-7,14,.,TRBV6-1,.,TGTGCCAGCAGTGAAGAAGGACCCACCTACGAGCAGTACTTC,CASSEEGPTYEQYF
TRBJ1-2,14,.,TRBV9,once,TGTGCCAGCAGCGTAGATCCCTACAGCAATGGCTACACCTTC,CASSVDPYSNGYTF
TRBJ2-7,14,.,TRBV6-5,.,TGTGCCAGCAGTTACGGTTCAGGGTCCCCCGAGCAGTACTTC,CASSYGSGSPEQYF
TRBJ2-7,12,.,TRBV5-1,.,TGCGCCAGCAGCTTGGTCGGAGGCGAGCAGTACTTC,CASSLVGGEQYF
TRBJ2-2,15,TRBD2,TRBV10-2,.,TGCGCCAGCAGTGAGGGGCGGGGGGACACCGGGGAGCTGTTTTTT,CASSEGRGDTGELFF
TRBJ2-4,17,TRBD1,TRBV5-5,few,TGTGCCAGCAGCTTGGGGACAGGGAGTGGGGCCAAAAACATTCAGTACTTC,CASSLGTGSGAKNIQYF